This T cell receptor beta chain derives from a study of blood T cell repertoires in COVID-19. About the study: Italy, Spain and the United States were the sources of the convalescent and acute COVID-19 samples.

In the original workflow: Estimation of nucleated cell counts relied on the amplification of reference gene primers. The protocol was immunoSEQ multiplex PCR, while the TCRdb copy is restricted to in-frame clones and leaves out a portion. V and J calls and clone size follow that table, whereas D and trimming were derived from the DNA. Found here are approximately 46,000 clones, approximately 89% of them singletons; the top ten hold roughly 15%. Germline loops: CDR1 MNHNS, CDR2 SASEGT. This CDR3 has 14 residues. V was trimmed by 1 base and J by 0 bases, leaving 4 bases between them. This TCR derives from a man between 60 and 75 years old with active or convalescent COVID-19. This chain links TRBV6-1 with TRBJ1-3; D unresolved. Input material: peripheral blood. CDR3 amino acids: CASSEGDSGNTIYF. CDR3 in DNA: TGTGCCAGCAGTGAAGGCGACTCTGGAAACACCATATATTTT.